The rows below give T cell receptor beta chains drawn from one sample of a study of CD8+ T cells in alopecia areata. Measured with immunoSEQ multiplex PCR; TCRdb has only the in-frame clones, and not every one. The table has approximately 210,000 clones, approximately 67% seen once. This material consisted of CD4+ T cells sorted from blood, taken around week 46, from a patient treated with tofacitinib. The source is a human donor with alopecia areata. The CDR3 runs from the conserved cysteine through the conserved F or W. Each record gives: clone size, CDR3 length, J gene, D gene, V gene, CDR3 DNA, CDR3 protein. D genes are given only for firm matches. Where a row states a size, it is once, few, many or the class of an expanded clone; other rows omit it.

abundance: -; len: 16; j_gene: TRBJ1-1; d_gene: -; v_gene: TRBV11-2; CDR3nt: TGTGCCAGCAGCTTAGTGACTCTCCGGGATAACACTGAAGCTTTCTTT; CDR3aa: CASSLVTLRDNTEAFF
abundance: -; len: 14; j_gene: TRBJ1-1; d_gene: TRBD1; v_gene: TRBV11-2; CDR3nt: TGTGCCAGCAGCCCGGGACAGCTTAACACTGAAGCTTTCTTT; CDR3aa: CASSPGQLNTEAFF
abundance: -; len: 13; j_gene: TRBJ1-2; d_gene: -; v_gene: TRBV19; CDR3nt: TGTGCCAGTAGTGCTCTAAGGGACTATGGCTACACCTTC; CDR3aa: CASSALRDYGYTF
abundance: once; len: 13; j_gene: TRBJ1-2; d_gene: -; v_gene: TRBV29-1; CDR3nt: TGCAGCAGCGTTCAGGGTACGGGCGGCGGCTACACCTTC; CDR3aa: CSSVQGTGGGYTF
abundance: -; len: 12; j_gene: TRBJ2-4; d_gene: -; v_gene: TRBV30; CDR3nt: TGTGCCTGGAGTGGTAGCGGTCACATTCAGTACTTC; CDR3aa: CAWSGSGHIQYF
abundance: -; len: 14; j_gene: TRBJ1-5; d_gene: -; v_gene: TRBV5-6; CDR3nt: TGTGCCAGCAGCTCTGTGGGTAACAATCAGCCCCAGCATTTT; CDR3aa: CASSSVGNNQPQHF
abundance: many; len: 15; j_gene: TRBJ2-5; d_gene: TRBD1; v_gene: TRBV7-2; CDR3nt: TGTGCCAGCAGCCCGGGACAGGGGGCCCGAGAGACCCAGTACTTC; CDR3aa: CASSPGQGARETQYF
abundance: few; len: 13; j_gene: TRBJ2-1; d_gene: -; v_gene: TRBV29-1; CDR3nt: TGCAGCGACTCCGGGCGTAACTACAATGAGCAGTTCTTC; CDR3aa: CSDSGRNYNEQFF
abundance: -; len: 12; j_gene: TRBJ1-1; d_gene: -; v_gene: TRBV11-2; CDR3nt: TGTGCCAGCAGCCCAGGGCTTTCTGAAGCTTTCTTT; CDR3aa: CASSPGLSEAFF
abundance: -; len: 13; j_gene: TRBJ1-1; d_gene: -; v_gene: TRBV6-5; CDR3nt: TGTGCCAGCAGTAACCATCAGAGCACTGAAGCTTTCTTT; CDR3aa: CASSNHQSTEAFF
abundance: -; len: 15; j_gene: TRBJ1-2; d_gene: -; v_gene: TRBV5-6; CDR3nt: TGTGCCAGCAGCTTAAGTGCAGGGTCCGGCTATGGCTACACCTTC; CDR3aa: CASSLSAGSGYGYTF
abundance: -; len: 13; j_gene: TRBJ2-4; d_gene: -; v_gene: TRBV5-6; CDR3nt: TGTGCCAGCAGCTTTCAACAGGCTACCATTCAGTACTTC; CDR3aa: CASSFQQATIQYF
abundance: -; len: 18; j_gene: TRBJ2-1; d_gene: TRBD2; v_gene: TRBV30; CDR3nt: TGTGCCTGGAGTACGTTAGCGGGGGGGGCAAACTCCTACAATGAGCAGTTCTTC; CDR3aa: CAWSTLAGGANSYNEQFF
abundance: few; len: 16; j_gene: TRBJ2-6; d_gene: TRBD1; v_gene: TRBV29-1; CDR3nt: TGCAGCGTAGGAGGACAGGGGGATACTGGGGCCAACGTCCTGACTTTC; CDR3aa: CSVGGQGDTGANVLTF
abundance: -; len: 14; j_gene: TRBJ2-5; d_gene: TRBD2; v_gene: TRBV7-3; CDR3nt: TGTGCCAGCAGCCCTATAGCGGGAGGGGAGACCCAGTACTTC; CDR3aa: CASSPIAGGETQYF
abundance: -; len: 14; j_gene: TRBJ1-6; d_gene: -; v_gene: TRBV7-8; CDR3nt: TGTGCCAGCAGCCTAAGGACCGGTGATTCACCCCTCCACTTT; CDR3aa: CASSLRTGDSPLHF
abundance: -; len: 13; j_gene: TRBJ2-2; d_gene: -; v_gene: TRBV29-1; CDR3nt: TGCAGCGTGCGTGGGACTTCGTTAGGGGAGCTGTTTTTT; CDR3aa: CSVRGTSLGELFF
abundance: few; len: 9; j_gene: TRBJ1-1; d_gene: -; v_gene: TRBV29-1; CDR3nt: TGCAGCGTTGGGGGGCAAGCTTTCTTT; CDR3aa: CSVGGQAFF
abundance: few; len: 13; j_gene: TRBJ1-1; d_gene: -; v_gene: TRBV29-1; CDR3nt: TGCAGCGTTGAGTTCAGGGCTCCCGCGGAAGCTTTCTTT; CDR3aa: CSVEFRAPAEAFF
abundance: -; len: 14; j_gene: TRBJ2-3; d_gene: -; v_gene: TRBV6-1; CDR3nt: TGTGCCAGCAAGGAGGAGACTAGCACAGATACGCAGTATTTT; CDR3aa: CASKEETSTDTQYF
abundance: once; len: 13; j_gene: TRBJ1-5; d_gene: -; v_gene: TRBV30; CDR3nt: TGTGCCTGGAGTGTGCCAGGAGATCAGCCCCAGCATTTT; CDR3aa: CAWSVPGDQPQHF
abundance: -; len: 15; j_gene: TRBJ2-5; d_gene: -; v_gene: TRBV27; CDR3nt: TGTGCCAGCTATATTGTTTTGGGGTACCAAGAGACCCAGTACTTC; CDR3aa: CASYIVLGYQETQYF
abundance: -; len: 16; j_gene: TRBJ1-1; d_gene: -; v_gene: TRBV9; CDR3nt: TGTGCCAGCAGTCCTACAGGGAGTGGAGGGAACACTGAAGCTTTCTTT; CDR3aa: CASSPTGSGGNTEAFF
abundance: -; len: 15; j_gene: TRBJ1-1; d_gene: TRBD1; v_gene: TRBV5-1; CDR3nt: TGCGCCAGCAGAAGTGGACAGGGGGCGCCGGGTGAAGCTTTCTTT; CDR3aa: CASRSGQGAPGEAFF
abundance: -; len: 14; j_gene: TRBJ2-1; d_gene: -; v_gene: TRBV7-6; CDR3nt: TGTGCCAGCAGCTTAGCGGGTCGTGGCGCTGAGCAGTTCTTC; CDR3aa: CASSLAGRGAEQFF
abundance: -; len: 12; j_gene: TRBJ1-2; d_gene: -; v_gene: TRBV6-1; CDR3nt: TGTGCCAGCAGTGACGCCGGGAATTGGGACACCTTC; CDR3aa: CASSDAGNWDTF
abundance: few; len: 13; j_gene: TRBJ1-4; d_gene: -; v_gene: TRBV2; CDR3nt: TGTGCCAGCAGGGACGGCATTAATGAAAAACTGTTTTTT; CDR3aa: CASRDGINEKLFF
abundance: -; len: 16; j_gene: TRBJ1-6; d_gene: TRBD1; v_gene: TRBV15; CDR3nt: TGTGCCACCAGCAGAGTAGTGGGGACAGGGAATTCACCCCTCCACTTT; CDR3aa: CATSRVVGTGNSPLHF
abundance: -; len: 16; j_gene: TRBJ1-2; d_gene: -; v_gene: TRBV5-6; CDR3nt: TGTGCCAGCAGCCCCGACCGGGACACCCGAGGATACGGCTACACCTTC; CDR3aa: CASSPDRDTRGYGYTF
abundance: few; len: 11; j_gene: TRBJ1-2; d_gene: -; v_gene: TRBV29-1; CDR3nt: TGCATCACCAACGGGGGGGATGGCTACACCTTC; CDR3aa: CITNGGDGYTF
abundance: -; len: 15; j_gene: TRBJ1-4; d_gene: -; v_gene: TRBV6-1; CDR3nt: TGTGCCAGCAGTATGCGGGACACCGGAGGGGAAAAACTGTTTTTT; CDR3aa: CASSMRDTGGEKLFF
abundance: -; len: 13; j_gene: TRBJ2-1; d_gene: -; v_gene: TRBV5-1; CDR3nt: TGCGCCAGCAGATGGGGTCTAGACAATGAGCAGTTCTTC; CDR3aa: CASRWGLDNEQFF
abundance: -; len: 14; j_gene: TRBJ2-3; d_gene: -; v_gene: TRBV9; CDR3nt: TGTGCCAGCAGCGTAGGGCCTTTCACAGATACGCAGTATTTT; CDR3aa: CASSVGPFTDTQYF
abundance: -; len: 17; j_gene: TRBJ1-4; d_gene: TRBD1; v_gene: TRBV27; CDR3nt: TGTGCCAGCAGTTTGCGGACAGGGCACGTAACTAATGAAAAACTGTTTTTT; CDR3aa: CASSLRTGHVTNEKLFF
abundance: -; len: 17; j_gene: TRBJ2-3; d_gene: -; v_gene: TRBV18; CDR3nt: TGTGCCAGCTCACCACCCATTCCAGGGTGGGCACAAGATACGCAGTATTTT; CDR3aa: CASSPPIPGWAQDTQYF
abundance: -; len: 15; j_gene: TRBJ2-1; d_gene: -; v_gene: TRBV4-1; CDR3nt: TGCGCCAGCAGCCAAGGACAGCGACTGTACAATGAGCAGTTCTTC; CDR3aa: CASSQGQRLYNEQFF
abundance: -; len: 13; j_gene: TRBJ1-2; d_gene: TRBD1; v_gene: TRBV5-8; CDR3nt: TGTGCCAGCGGACCCGGGACAGTGTATGGCTACACCTTC; CDR3aa: CASGPGTVYGYTF
abundance: -; len: 13; j_gene: TRBJ2-1; d_gene: -; v_gene: TRBV29-1; CDR3nt: TGCAGCGCCGACCTCGGGGCCTACAATGAGCAGTTCTTC; CDR3aa: CSADLGAYNEQFF
abundance: -; len: 14; j_gene: TRBJ2-6; d_gene: -; v_gene: TRBV6-1; CDR3nt: TGTGCCAGCAATTTAGGCTCTGGGGCCAACGTCCTGACTTTC; CDR3aa: CASNLGSGANVLTF
abundance: -; len: 11; j_gene: TRBJ1-1; d_gene: -; v_gene: TRBV30; CDR3nt: TGTGCCTGGAGTGGTTCGTGGGAAGCTTTCTTT; CDR3aa: CAWSGSWEAFF
abundance: -; len: 11; j_gene: TRBJ1-2; d_gene: -; v_gene: TRBV29-1; CDR3nt: TGCAGCGTTGGCGCAGGGTATGGCTACACCTTC; CDR3aa: CSVGAGYGYTF
abundance: -; len: 12; j_gene: TRBJ2-2; d_gene: -; v_gene: TRBV4-3; CDR3nt: TGCGCCAGCAGCCAGGTCCGGGGGTCGTTGTTTTTT; CDR3aa: CASSQVRGSLFF
abundance: medium-sized; len: 16; j_gene: TRBJ1-3; d_gene: TRBD1; v_gene: TRBV5-6; CDR3nt: TGTGCCAGCAGCTCTGGACAGGGCCTCTCTGGAAACACCATATATTTT; CDR3aa: CASSSGQGLSGNTIYF
abundance: -; len: 16; j_gene: TRBJ2-2; d_gene: TRBD1; v_gene: TRBV6-5; CDR3nt: TGTGCCAGCAGTTACTCAGGGACAGTGAACACCGGGGAGCTGTTTTTT; CDR3aa: CASSYSGTVNTGELFF
abundance: -; len: 15; j_gene: TRBJ2-3; d_gene: TRBD2; v_gene: TRBV25-1; CDR3nt: TGTGCCAGCAGCCCACCGGGACTAGCTAGGGATACGCAGTATTTT; CDR3aa: CASSPPGLARDTQYF
abundance: -; len: 13; j_gene: TRBJ2-1; d_gene: TRBD2; v_gene: TRBV6-5; CDR3nt: TGTGCCAGCAGTCCGACCCTAGCGGATGAGCAGTTCTTC; CDR3aa: CASSPTLADEQFF
abundance: once; len: 12; j_gene: TRBJ1-1; d_gene: -; v_gene: TRBV30; CDR3nt: TGTGCCTGGAGTGACTGGGACACTGAAGCTTTCTTT; CDR3aa: CAWSDWDTEAFF
abundance: -; len: 13; j_gene: TRBJ1-5; d_gene: -; v_gene: TRBV5-1; CDR3nt: TGCGCCAGCAGCTTGGAACGGGGTCAGCCCCAGCATTTT; CDR3aa: CASSLERGQPQHF
abundance: few; len: 13; j_gene: TRBJ2-2; d_gene: -; v_gene: TRBV14; CDR3nt: TGTGCCAGCAGCCAAGTCAGGTCCGGGGAGCTGTTTTTT; CDR3aa: CASSQVRSGELFF
abundance: -; len: 13; j_gene: TRBJ2-1; d_gene: TRBD1; v_gene: TRBV4-3; CDR3nt: TGCGCCAGCAGCCAAAGACAGGGGGATGAGCAGTTCTTC; CDR3aa: CASSQRQGDEQFF
abundance: -; len: 12; j_gene: TRBJ2-7; d_gene: -; v_gene: TRBV29-1; CDR3nt: TGCAGCGTTGAAGTAGGGAGGTACGAGCAGTACTTC; CDR3aa: CSVEVGRYEQYF
abundance: -; len: 13; j_gene: TRBJ2-3; d_gene: -; v_gene: TRBV29-1; CDR3nt: TGCAGCGTTGAACTTACTAGCACAGATACGCAGTATTTT; CDR3aa: CSVELTSTDTQYF
abundance: -; len: 15; j_gene: TRBJ1-2; d_gene: -; v_gene: TRBV6-5; CDR3nt: TGTGCCAGCAGTCTCAGGGGTGAACCCTACTATGGCTACACCTTC; CDR3aa: CASSLRGEPYYGYTF